These 10 T cell receptor beta chains originate from one sample sequenced in a study of blood T cell repertoires in COVID-19. The method was immunoSEQ multiplex PCR; TCRdb's version includes in-frame clones alone and lacks a portion of them. This sample yields under 250,000 clones, of which over 75% are seen a single time; about 1.6% belongs to the top ten. The specimen sequenced was PBMCs or T cells enriched from blood (not recorded which). The receptors stem from a man aged 35-49 years who had recovered from COVID-19.

The V call is TRBV7-8, the J call TRBJ1-5, with 7 nucleotides matching TRBD1. Germline V gives CDR1 SGHVS, CDR2 FQNEAQ. Germline trimming cut 1 base from V and 4 bases from J; bases unmatched to any gene: 4. The CDR3 extends over 15 amino acids. The CDR3: CASSLGAGGNQPQHF. The CDR3 DNA follows: TGTGCCAGCAGCTTAGGTGCAGGGGGTAATCAGCCCCAGCATTTT.

The chain is built from TRBV30 and TRBJ1-3; D uncertain. The CDR3 loop spans 14 amino acids. The germline V and J ends were trimmed by 6 bases and 4 bases, with 16 bases remaining between them. Germline CDR1 is GTSNPN and CDR2 is SVGIG (reference sequence). For the CDR3, the DNA is TGTGCCTGCCTGGTGAGACCGGGAGGAAACACCATATATTTT. Its protein product is CACLVRPGGNTIYF.

In this sample, this clone turned up a few times. This chain joins TRBV19 and TRBJ1-5; D ambiguous. The ends were cut back, 3 bases at V and 3 bases at J, with 12 bases in the middle. This CDR3 has 15 amino acids. CDR1 is LNHDA and CDR2 is SQIVND in the germline V gene (reference sequence). The CDR3 DNA reads TGTGCCAGTAGTATGGTCCTTTACAACAATCAGCCCCAGCATTTT. Amino acids: CASSMVLYNNQPQHF. Full variable domain (rest looked up from reference TRBV19 and TRBJ1-5): DGGITQSPKYLFRKEGQNVTLSCEQNLNHDAMYWYRQDPGQGLRLIYYSQIVNDFQKGDIAEGYSVSREKKESFPLTVTSAQKNPTAFYLCASSMVLYNNQPQHFGDGTRLSIL.

About this clone itself: Other DNA sequences within the sample encode an identical CDR3. The rearrangement joins TRBV28 to TRBJ2-7; 10 bases align to TRBD2. The CDR3 runs 14 residues. Germline-derived CDR1 and CDR2 are MDHEN and SYDVKM. After removal of 3 bases from V and 5 bases from J, the junction contained 4 bases not matched to a gene. CDR3 nucleotide sequence: TGTGCCAGCAGTTTGGGGCTAGCGGGAGACGAGCAGTACTTC. Its protein is CASSLGLAGDEQYF. Supplemented by reference TRBV28 and TRBJ2-7, the full variable domain reads DVKVTQSSRYLVKRTGEKVFLECVQDMDHENMFWYRQDPGLGLRLIYFSYDVKMKEKGDIPEGYSVSREKKERFSLILESASTNQTSMYLCASSLGLAGDEQYFGPGTRLTVT.

The chain couples TRBV25-1 to TRBJ2-5; the D gene is possibly TRBD1 (5 bases). This CDR3 is 14 amino acids long. CDR1 and CDR2 from the germline V gene are MGHDK and SYGVNS. With 6 bases removed from V and 5 bases from J, the gap between germline ends came to 16 bases. CDR3 residues: CASSGRVFRETQYF. As DNA, the CDR3 is TGTGCCAGCAGCGGCAGGGTTTTTCGGGAGACCCAGTACTTC. Together with reference TRBV25-1 and TRBJ2-5, the CDR3 gives the full variable domain: EADIYQTPRYLVIGTGKKITLECSQTMGHDKMYWYQQDPGMELHLIHYSYGVNSTEKGDLSSESTVSRIRTEHFPLTLESARPSHTSQYLCASSGRVFRETQYFGPGTRLLVL.

The gene calls are TRBV28 and TRBJ2-1; D is possibly TRBD2 (5 bases). V shed 8 bases and J shed 8 bases, with 13 bases lying between them. Germline CDR1 and CDR2: MDHEN and SYDVKM. CDR3 length: 12 amino acids. The DNA for the CDR3 is TGTGCCAGCGGTCCCGGGGTCTATGAGCAGTTCTTC. It translates to CASGPGVYEQFF.

In its sample, this clone was seen once. V gene TRBV6-1 combines with J gene TRBJ1-6; D unresolved. Germline CDR1 is MNHNS and CDR2 is SASEGT. Trimming shortened V by 2 bases and J by 10 bases, and 9 bases separated the two germline ends. There are 13 residues in the CDR3. The CDR3 DNA reads TGTGCCAGCAGTGAAAGTCCGGTATCACCCCTCCACTTT. This sequence encodes CASSESPVSPLHF.

The chain is built from TRBV30 and TRBJ2-7; D is perhaps TRBD1 (6 bases). Trimming left V 4 bases short and J 0 bases short, with 10 bases between. This CDR3 has 13 amino acids. Germline V gene sequence: CDR1 GTSNPN, CDR2 SVGIG (reference sequence). The CDR3 reads CAWTGDHSYEQYF. CDR3 nucleotide sequence: TGTGCCTGGACAGGGGACCACTCCTACGAGCAGTACTTC.

V and J are TRBV30 and TRBJ1-2, with D tentatively TRBD1 (5 bases). This CDR3 has 13 residues. Trimming took off 4 bases at V and 4 bases at J, with 13 bases between the two ends. Germline V lookup: CDR1 GTSNPN, CDR2 SVGIG (reference sequence). The DNA for the CDR3 is TGTGCCTGGAACCAGGGAGGACCCTATGGCTACACCTTC. Protein product: CAWNQGGPYGYTF.

This clone was counted a single time. The rearrangement joins TRBV7-9 to TRBJ2-7, with TRBD1 identical over 8 bases. Trimming removed 1 base from V and 0 bases from J; junction bases left unmatched: 2. Germline assignment: CDR1 SEHNR and CDR2 FQNEAQ (reference sequence). The CDR3 consists of 15 residues. In DNA form, the CDR3 reads TGTGCCAGCAGCTTAGTACAGGGGGTCTCCTACGAGCAGTACTTC. It translates to CASSLVQGVSYEQYF.